These T cell receptor beta chains were read from a single sample in a study of T cell responses to AZD1222 COVID-19 vaccine. Sequenced by immunoSEQ multiplex PCR; TCRdb stores in-frame clones only, minus some. The sample yields 250,000 to 300,000 clones, around 93% seen once. Sample: peripheral blood, taken 28 days after the second AZD1222 dose. The receptor set was obtained from an adult who received the AZD1222 COVID-19 vaccine. CDR3s include the opening cysteine and the closing phenylalanine or tryptophan. D genes are given only for firm matches. Clone size is given for some rows only: seen once, a few or many times, or a class if the clone is expanded.

cdr3_aa: CASSLVGQGSGNEQFF
cdr3_nt: TGTGCCAGCAGCTTAGTGGGGCAGGGCTCCGGTAATGAGCAGTTCTTC
clone_size: NA
v_call: TRBV7-8
j_call: TRBJ2-1
d_call: NA

cdr3_aa: CASSYLGQGAYEQYF
cdr3_nt: TGTGCCAGCAGTTACCTCGGACAGGGGGCCTACGAGCAGTACTTC
clone_size: NA
v_call: TRBV6-5
j_call: TRBJ2-7
d_call: TRBD1

cdr3_aa: CSARSRGGFGF
cdr3_nt: TGCAGTGCTAGATCCAGAGGGGGGTTTGGATTC
clone_size: once
v_call: TRBV20-1
j_call: TRBJ1-2
d_call: NA

cdr3_aa: CAIMDRYEQYF
cdr3_nt: TGTGCCATCATGGATAGATACGAGCAGTACTTC
clone_size: NA
v_call: TRBV10-3
j_call: TRBJ2-7
d_call: NA

cdr3_aa: CASTRGRPYEQYF
cdr3_nt: TGTGCCAGCACGAGGGGGCGCCCCTACGAGCAGTACTTC
clone_size: NA
v_call: TRBV28
j_call: TRBJ2-7
d_call: TRBD1

cdr3_aa: CAISKQGADGYTF
cdr3_nt: TGTGCCATTTCAAAACAGGGGGCGGATGGCTACACCTTC
clone_size: NA
v_call: TRBV28
j_call: TRBJ1-2
d_call: TRBD1

cdr3_aa: CASSPQRWNTEAFF
cdr3_nt: TGTGCCAGCAGCCCACAGCGATGGAACACTGAAGCTTTCTTT
clone_size: NA
v_call: TRBV7-8
j_call: TRBJ1-1
d_call: NA

cdr3_aa: CASSQSDYGYTF
cdr3_nt: TGTGCCAGCAGCCAATCGGACTATGGCTACACCTTC
clone_size: NA
v_call: TRBV7-9
j_call: TRBJ1-2
d_call: NA

cdr3_aa: CASSLSGGGEYGYTF
cdr3_nt: TGTGCCAGCAGCTTAAGTGGGGGCGGAGAGTATGGCTACACCTTC
clone_size: NA
v_call: TRBV7-2
j_call: TRBJ1-2
d_call: NA

cdr3_aa: CASSFGGQGTGSYNEQFF
cdr3_nt: TGCGCCAGCAGTTTTGGGGGGCAAGGGACAGGGTCCTACAATGAGCAGTTCTTC
clone_size: NA
v_call: TRBV5-1
j_call: TRBJ2-1
d_call: TRBD1

cdr3_aa: CASTDDYGYTF
cdr3_nt: TGTGCCAGTACCGACGACTATGGCTACACCTTC
clone_size: NA
v_call: TRBV19
j_call: TRBJ1-2
d_call: NA

cdr3_aa: CASSLAFYNEQFF
cdr3_nt: TGTGCCAGCAGCTTGGCTTTCTACAATGAGCAGTTCTTC
clone_size: NA
v_call: TRBV5-6
j_call: TRBJ2-1
d_call: NA

cdr3_aa: CASSSRLAGSGEQYF
cdr3_nt: TGTGCCAGCAGCTCCCGACTAGCGGGATCTGGAGAGCAGTACTTC
clone_size: NA
v_call: TRBV7-2
j_call: TRBJ2-7
d_call: TRBD2

cdr3_aa: CASSQDGTPISYEQYF
cdr3_nt: TGTGCCAGCAGCCAGGACGGGACACCCATCTCCTACGAGCAGTACTTC
clone_size: NA
v_call: TRBV3-1/TRBV3-2
j_call: TRBJ2-7
d_call: NA

cdr3_aa: CASSRDRPGGYTF
cdr3_nt: TGTGCCAGCAGCCGTGACAGGCCTGGCGGCTACACCTTC
clone_size: NA
v_call: TRBV11-2
j_call: TRBJ1-2
d_call: NA

cdr3_aa: CASSFNPGTDTDTQYF
cdr3_nt: TGCGCCAGCAGCTTTAATCCCGGGACGGACACAGATACGCAGTATTTT
clone_size: NA
v_call: TRBV5-1
j_call: TRBJ2-3
d_call: NA